This T cell receptor beta chain was recovered during a study of blood T cells in healthy people across ages. This clonotype showed up many times. The second PCR ran roughly 7 to 12 cycles with a sample-barcoded 5' primer and J-beta primers. TCRdb processed the 5' RACE reads anew with MiXCR; each CDR3 protein has one entry. The sample shows 600,000 or so distinct CDR3 sequences, approximately 30% of them seen only once. The clonotype comes from a woman aged 80 or older in good health. Input material: blood.

The CDR3 sequence: CASTPSRGHSYNEQFF. CDR3 nucleotides: TGTGCCAGCACCCCCTCGCGGGGCCATTCCTACAATGAGCAGTTCTTC. The chain is built from TRBV19 and TRBJ2-1; TRBD2 is a possible D gene (6 bases). V lost 9 bases to trimming and J lost 1 base, with 19 bases between them. Germline CDR1 LNHDA, CDR2 SQIVND (reference sequence). This CDR3 comprises 16 residues.